The 28 T cell receptor beta chains below all came from one sample that was sequenced in a study of beta chain features in type 1 diabetes (dated by TCRdb to 2017 to 2018). Paper-wide results and their limitations: In all four CD4+ subsets, TCRB CDR3 length was moderately but significantly shorter in type 1 diabetes patients.

Receptor amplification or capture employed the immunoSEQ multiplex PCR assay. All of the isolated RNA was reverse transcribed with the High Capacity cDNA Reverse Transcription Kit, so expressed TCRB transcripts were sequenced. The source is immuneACCESS, and TCRdb retained only in-frame sequences with V and J called. Part of the clones is not carried over; for the studies checked, unresolved V genes explain less than half of this, and the remainder is unexplained. The sample profile shows over 650,000 clones; about an eighth of them were found once. The ten top clones hold 0.03% to 0.04% of the sample. These TCRs are of unknown antigen specificity. The sequenced sample consisted of naive CD4+ T cells from blood. The cell subset or site label, read with the paper, signifies: true naive CD4+ T cells. These receptors were taken from a man between 18 and 29 years old with type 1 diabetes.

This clone has more than one count but fewer than ten. The chain uses TRBV13 and TRBJ2-2; a weak D match, TRBD1 (5 bases). Trimming took 2 bases from V and 3 from J, leaving 13 bases between them. Germline V gene sequence: CDR1 PRHDT, CDR2 FYEKMQ (reference sequence). The length of the CDR3 is 16 residues. The CDR3 coding sequence is TGTGCCAGCAGCTTAATAGGGGCCACGCACACCGGGGAGCTGTTTTTT. This translates into CASSLIGATHTGELFF.

The rearrangement uses TRBV29-1 and TRBJ1-2; the match to TRBD1 covers 8 bases. This CDR3 region has 14 residues. The V segment lost 0 bases and the J segment 8 bases; nucleotides outside the gene matches: 8. Looked up from germline, CDR1 is SQVTM and CDR2 is ANQGSEA. The CDR3 DNA reads as TGCAGCGTTGAAGATAAGGACAGGGTAGTAGGCTACACCTTC. Translation: CSVEDKDRVVGYTF.

The rearrangement joins TRBV18 to TRBJ2-7; no definite D call. Germline V gene sequence: CDR1 KGHSH, CDR2 LQKENI. This CDR3 is 13 amino acids long. The germline V and J ends were trimmed by 6 bases and 2 bases, with 11 bases remaining between them. The CDR3 spells CASSHDTAYEQYF. The DNA for the CDR3 is TGTGCCAGCTCTCACGACACGGCCTACGAGCAGTACTTC.

The rearrangement uses TRBV2 and TRBJ1-1; D is unresolved. V lost 7 bases and J 3 bases, leaving 15 bases between the germline ends. Germline V CDR1 and CDR2: SNHLY, FYNNEI. This CDR3 is 14 amino acids long. The CDR3 coding sequence is TGTGCCAGCACCCCTCGAGGGAGGGACACTGAAGCTTTCTTT. Translation: CASTPRGRDTEAFF.

There are a few counts of this clone. This chain links TRBV30 with TRBJ2-1, with D perhaps matching TRBD2 (6 bases). CDR1 is GTSNPN, CDR2 SVGIG, per germline (reference sequence). Between the trimmed V and J ends, which lost 1 base and 7 bases, there was a span of 11 bases. This CDR3 comprises 13 residues. The CDR3 reads CAWSGGGQNEQFF. CDR3 nucleotides: TGTGCCTGGAGTGGGGGAGGTCAGAATGAGCAGTTCTTC.

This clone was seen a handful of times. The rearrangement uses TRBV29-1 and TRBJ1-1; D gene ambiguous. The CDR3 is 10 amino acids. V gave up 4 bases and J gave up 4 bases, with 4 bases separating them. The V gene's germline CDR1 is SQVTM and CDR2 ANQGSEA. For the CDR3, the DNA is TGCAGCGTTGGGATCACTGAAGCTTTCTTT. It encodes CSVGITEAFF.

V gene TRBV5-1 combines with J gene TRBJ2-7; the match to TRBD1 covers 8 bases. Germline trimming cut 0 bases from V and 6 bases from J; bases unmatched to any gene: 2. There are 13 residues in the CDR3. Germline CDR1 SGHRS, CDR2 YFSETQ. The CDR3 DNA follows: TGCGCCAGCAGCTTGGACAGGGGGACCGAGCAGTACTTC. Residues: CASSLDRGTEQYF.

Only a few counts were recorded for this clone. V is TRBV30 and J is TRBJ1-1; TRBD1 might be the D (6 bases). V lost 6 bases and J lost 0, with 14 bases in between. The CDR3 length is 14 residues. Germline assignment: CDR1 GTSNPN and CDR2 SVGIG (reference sequence). CDR3 sequence reads: CACPIGTMNTEAFF. CDR3 coding DNA: TGTGCCTGCCCTATCGGGACAATGAACACTGAAGCTTTCTTT.

This rearrangement joins TRBV5-4 to TRBJ2-5; perhaps TRBD1 as D (5 bases). Germline loops: CDR1 SGHNT, CDR2 YYREEE (reference sequence). The CDR3 runs 17 residues. V lost 4 bases to trimming and J lost 4 bases, with 23 bases between them. The CDR3 here is CASSPPSIRARGETQYF. CDR3 bases: TGTGCCAGCAGCCCACCGAGTATCAGGGCGAGAGGAGAGACCCAGTACTTC.

This clone was observed a few times. The chain combines TRBV7-2 with TRBJ1-2, with D unresolved. V was clipped by 4 bases and J by 2 bases, with 17 bases between them. The CDR3 contains 16 residues. The germline gives CDR1 SGHTA, CDR2 FQGNSA. CDR3 DNA: TGTGCCAGCAGCTCGCGGGCCGCGGAAGGGAACTATGGCTACACCTTC. Its translation: CASSSRAAEGNYGYTF.

This sequence joins TRBV2 and TRBJ2-7; tentatively, D is TRBD1 or TRBD2 (6 bases each). Germline V CDR1 and CDR2: SNHLY, FYNNEI. This CDR3 is 15 amino acids long. The ends were cut back, 0 bases at V and 5 bases at J, with 14 bases in the middle. In nucleotides, the CDR3 is TGTGCCAGCAGTGAAGCGCGAGGGGGGCTCCACGAGCAGTACTTC. This translates into CASSEARGGLHEQYF.

This clone was detected a few times. The chain employs TRBV6-5 and TRBJ2-7, with 10 bases that match TRBD1. Looked up from germline, CDR1 is MNHEY and CDR2 is SVGAGI. V dropped 8 bases and J dropped 6; count of bases not matched to a gene: 7. This CDR3 comprises 13 residues. This CDR3 reads CASSRQGAAEQYF. CDR3 DNA: TGTGCCAGCTCGCGACAGGGGGCGGCCGAGCAGTACTTC.

This clone showed up just a few times. This chain links TRBV29-1 with TRBJ1-1; 10 positions match TRBD1. The CDR3 contains 15 residues. Trimming removed 5 bases from V and 12 bases from J; junction bases left unmatched: 18. The germline V gene encodes CDR1 SQVTM and CDR2 ANQGSEA. Here the CDR3 DNA reads TGCAGCGTTAGACAGGGGGCTAAGGGGACAACCGATTCTTTCTTT. This codes for CSVRQGAKGTTDSFF. Together with reference TRBV29-1 and TRBJ1-1, the CDR3 gives the full variable domain: SAVISQKPSRDICQRGTSLTIQCQVDSQVTMMFWYRQQPGQSLTLIATANQGSEATYESGFVIDKFPISRPNLTFSTLTVSNMSPEDSSIYLCSVRQGAKGTTDSFFGQGTRLTVV.

This clone was observed a few times. This chain joins TRBV29-1 and TRBJ1-1; no firm D call. This CDR3 region has 12 residues. V dropped 7 bases and J dropped 0 bases, with 9 bases sitting between them. Germline V gene sequence: CDR1 SQVTM, CDR2 ANQGSEA. The CDR3 region is CSARQLNTEAFF. In nucleotides, the CDR3 is TGCAGCGCCCGACAATTGAACACTGAAGCTTTCTTT.

In this sample, this clone turned up a few times. The conserved phenylalanine or tryptophan normally closing the CDR3 is absent here, so this likely arose from a read error. The DNA is left out, because the CDR3 cannot be placed on it with certainty; the CDR3 is given as TCRdb lists it. This sequence joins TRBV5-4 and TRBJ2-7; the DNA was not compared with TRBD2, the D call given in the table. The CDR3 contains 11 residues when both ends are counted. Germline V gene lookup returns CDR1 SGHNT and CDR2 YYREEE (reference sequence). CDR3 sequence reads: CASSCGGGPLR.

The chain combines TRBV19 with TRBJ2-3; D remains ambiguous. V gave up 3 bases and J gave up 0 bases, with 7 bases separating them. Germline V gene data show CDR1 as LNHDA and CDR2 as SQIVND (reference sequence). There are 14 residues in the CDR3. CDR3 nucleotide sequence: TGTGCCAGTAGTATTGAAACTAGCACAGATACGCAGTATTTT. As protein: CASSIETSTDTQYF.

V gene TRBV6-6 combines with J gene TRBJ2-7; perhaps TRBD2 as D (5 bases). The CDR3 contains 13 residues. From germline, CDR1 is MNHNY and CDR2 SVGAGI (reference sequence). Trimming shortened V by 6 bases and J by 4 bases, and 13 bases separated the two germline ends. CDR3 sequence (DNA): TGTGCCAGCAGGATCACGGAGCGGTACGAGCAGTACTTC. Protein product: CASRITERYEQYF.

This clone occurred a few times. The same CDR3 is also encoded by other DNA sequences in this sample. V usage is TRBV7-3 and J usage is TRBJ2-5; tentatively, D is TRBD2 (5 bases). Trimming shortened V by 1 base and J by 5 bases, and 8 bases separated the two germline ends. Germline CDR1 reads SGHTA; CDR2 reads FQGTGA. The CDR3 loop spans 13 amino acids. CDR3 region: CASSLNREETQYF. As DNA, the CDR3 is TGTGCCAGCAGCTTAAATAGGGAGGAGACCCAGTACTTC.

V usage is TRBV28 and J usage is TRBJ2-1; maybe TRBD2 (6 bases). V lost 8 bases and J lost 16, with 18 bases in between. The germline V gene has CDR1 MDHEN and CDR2 SYDVKM. The CDR3 extends over 11 amino acids. DNA for the CDR3: TGTGCCAGCTCTAGTTTAGGAGGGCAATTCTTC. This encodes CASSSLGGQFF.

The rearrangement uses TRBV5-1 and TRBJ2-2; D may be TRBD1 (6 bases). The germline CDR1 and CDR2 sequences are SGHRS and YFSETQ. V was shortened by 0 bases and J by 2 bases, with 11 bases between the two germline ends. CDR3 length: 16 residues. The CDR3 DNA reads as TGCGCCAGCAGCTTGGTTCAGGGGCGTAACACCGGGGAGCTGTTTTTT. Translated: CASSLVQGRNTGELFF.

This chain links TRBV27 with TRBJ2-3; 10 nucleotides line up with TRBD2. There are 15 residues in the CDR3. The germline gives CDR1 MNHEY, CDR2 SMNVEV (reference sequence). J was trimmed by 8 bases and V by 6 bases; bases with no gene match: 11. CDR3 region: CASRLAGANRGTQYF. DNA of the CDR3: TGTGCCAGCAGGCTAGCGGGGGCCAACCGGGGTACGCAGTATTTT.

V is TRBV7-9 and J is TRBJ2-5; D possibly corresponds to TRBD2 (5 bases). This CDR3 has 16 amino acids. Trimming took 3 bases from V and 4 from J, leaving 18 bases between them. Germline V gene sequence: CDR1 SEHNR, CDR2 FQNEAQ (reference sequence). CDR3 nucleotides: TGTGCCAGCAGCTTGCCACGGAGTAGCGAAGGAGAGACCCAGTACTTC. Protein sequence: CASSLPRSSEGETQYF. Variable domain in full (rest from reference TRBV7-9 and TRBJ2-5): DTGVSQNPRHKITKRGQNVTFRCDPISEHNRLYWYRQTLGQGPEFLTYFQNEAQLEKSRLLSDRFSAERPKGSFSTLEIQRTEQGDSAMYLCASSLPRSSEGETQYFGPGTRLLVL.

This clone has more than one count but fewer than ten. The gene calls are TRBV2 and TRBJ2-3; D assignment may be TRBD1 or TRBD2 (5 bases each). Germline CDR1 reads SNHLY; CDR2 reads FYNNEI. This CDR3 is 15 amino acids long. The V and J ends lost 6 bases and 4 bases respectively, with 17 bases between them. The CDR3 spells CASSLGTFGADTQYF. CDR3 sequence (DNA): TGTGCCAGCAGCTTGGGGACGTTTGGCGCAGATACGCAGTATTTT.

This clone occurred a few times. The V call is TRBV6-5, the J call TRBJ2-1, with 9 bases aligning to TRBD1. The length of the CDR3 is 15 residues. CDR1 and CDR2 from the germline V gene are MNHEY and SVGAGI. V lost 4 bases and J lost 10; bases outside the gene matches: 11. The CDR3 region is CASSSEGTGRTEQFF. In DNA form, the CDR3 reads TGTGCCAGCAGTTCTGAGGGGACAGGGCGGACGGAGCAGTTCTTC.

J is TRBJ2-2 and V is TRBV5-1; possibly TRBD1 for D (6 bases). The germline V and J ends were trimmed by 5 bases and 5 bases, with 13 bases remaining between them. Per germline, CDR1 SGHRS and CDR2 YFSETQ. The CDR3 totals 14 residues. As DNA, the CDR3 is TGCGCCAGCAGTCAACAGGGATGGACCGGGGAGCTGTTTTTT. Its protein product is CASSQQGWTGELFF. Complete variable domain (other parts from reference TRBV5-1 and TRBJ2-2): KAGVTQTPRYLIKTRGQQVTLSCSPISGHRSVSWYQQTPGQGLQFLFEYFSETQRNKGNFPGRFSGRQFSNSRSEMNVSTLELGDSALYLCASSQQGWTGELFFGEGSRLTVL.

The chain is built from TRBV5-4 and TRBJ2-2; either TRBD1 or TRBD2 may fit D (5 bases each). Trimming stripped 4 bases from V and 2 bases from J, with 12 bases between. The germline gives CDR1 SGHNT, CDR2 YYREEE (reference sequence). The CDR3 covers 15 residues. The CDR3 here is CASSDWDVNTGELFF. Written as DNA, the CDR3 is TGTGCCAGCAGCGATTGGGACGTCAACACCGGGGAGCTGTTTTTT.

About this clone: Other DNA variants within this sample encode the same CDR3. This rearrangement joins TRBV5-1 to TRBJ2-1, with no clear D. Trimming shortened V by 5 bases and J by 0 bases, and 6 bases separated the two germline ends. The CDR3 contains 13 residues. Germline V CDR1 and CDR2: SGHRS, YFSETQ. CDR3 nucleotide sequence: TGCGCCAGCAGTCTGGACTCCTACAATGAGCAGTTCTTC. Its protein product is CASSLDSYNEQFF.

V usage is TRBV14 and J usage is TRBJ2-5, with D unresolved. The CDR3 totals 12 residues. CDR1 is SGHDN and CDR2 is FVKESK in the germline V gene. V lost 2 bases and J lost 5, with 6 bases in between. The CDR3 loop reads CASSQRFETQYF. CDR3 sequence (DNA): TGTGCCAGCAGCCAACGGTTCGAGACCCAGTACTTC.